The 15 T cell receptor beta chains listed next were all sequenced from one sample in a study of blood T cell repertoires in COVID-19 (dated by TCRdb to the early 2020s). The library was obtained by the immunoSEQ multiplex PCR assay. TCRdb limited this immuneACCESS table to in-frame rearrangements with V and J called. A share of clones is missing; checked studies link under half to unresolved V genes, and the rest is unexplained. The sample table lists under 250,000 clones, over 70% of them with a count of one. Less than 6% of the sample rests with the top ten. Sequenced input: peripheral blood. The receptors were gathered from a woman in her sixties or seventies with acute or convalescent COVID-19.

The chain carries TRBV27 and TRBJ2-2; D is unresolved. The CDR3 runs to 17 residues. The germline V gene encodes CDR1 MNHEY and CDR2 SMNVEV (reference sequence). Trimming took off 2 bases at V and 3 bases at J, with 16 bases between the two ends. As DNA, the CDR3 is TGTGCCAGCAGTTTAACCTGGTCACTCCCCGACACCGGGGAGCTGTTTTTT. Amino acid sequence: CASSLTWSLPDTGELFF.

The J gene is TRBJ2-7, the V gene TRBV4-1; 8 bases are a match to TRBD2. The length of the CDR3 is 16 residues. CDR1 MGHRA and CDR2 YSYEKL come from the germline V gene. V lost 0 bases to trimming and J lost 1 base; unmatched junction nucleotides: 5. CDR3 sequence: CASSQEGIAGSYEQYF. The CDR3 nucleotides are TGCGCCAGCAGCCAAGAAGGGATAGCGGGGTCCTACGAGCAGTACTTC.

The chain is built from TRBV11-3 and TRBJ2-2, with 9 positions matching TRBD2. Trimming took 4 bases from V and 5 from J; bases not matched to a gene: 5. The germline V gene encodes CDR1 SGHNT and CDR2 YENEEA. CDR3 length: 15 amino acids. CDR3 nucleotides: TGTGCCAGCAGCTCCCGGACTAGCGCAACCGGGGAGCTGTTTTTT. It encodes CASSSRTSATGELFF.

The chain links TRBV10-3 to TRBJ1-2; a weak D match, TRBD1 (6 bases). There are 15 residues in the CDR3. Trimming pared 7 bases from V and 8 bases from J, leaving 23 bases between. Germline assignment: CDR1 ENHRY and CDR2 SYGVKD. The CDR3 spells CAITDRQDLVEGYTF. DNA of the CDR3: TGTGCCATCACTGACCGACAGGACCTAGTAGAGGGCTACACCTTC.

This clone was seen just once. CDR3 nucleotides: TGTGCCAGCAGCCAAGGAGGGGGCGAGCAGTACTTC. Protein product: CASSQGGGEQYF. V gene TRBV3-1 (or the pseudogene TRBV3-2) combines with J gene TRBJ2-7, with D perhaps matching TRBD1 (6 bases). Per the germline V gene, CDR1 is LGHDT and CDR2 is YNNKEL (reference sequence). Trimming removed 1 base at V and 6 bases at J, with 7 bases between. The CDR3 is made up of 12 amino acids.

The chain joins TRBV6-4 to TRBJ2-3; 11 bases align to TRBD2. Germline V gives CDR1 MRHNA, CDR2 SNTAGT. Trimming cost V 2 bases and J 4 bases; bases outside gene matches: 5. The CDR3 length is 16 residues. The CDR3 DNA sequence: TGTGCCAGCAGTGACCAGCCGGGACTAGCGGCAGATACGCAGTATTTT. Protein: CASSDQPGLAADTQYF.

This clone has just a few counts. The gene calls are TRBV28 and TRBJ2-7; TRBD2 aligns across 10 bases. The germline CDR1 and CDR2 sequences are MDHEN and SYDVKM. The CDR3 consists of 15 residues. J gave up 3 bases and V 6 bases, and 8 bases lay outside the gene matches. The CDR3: CASRETGTSVYEQYF. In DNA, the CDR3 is TGTGCCAGCAGGGAAACCGGGACTAGCGTCTACGAGCAGTACTTC.

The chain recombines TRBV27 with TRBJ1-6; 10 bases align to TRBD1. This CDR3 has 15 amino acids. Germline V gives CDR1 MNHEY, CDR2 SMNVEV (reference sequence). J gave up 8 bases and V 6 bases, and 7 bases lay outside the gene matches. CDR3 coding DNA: TGTGCCAGCAGGACTCCCGGGACAGGGGATTCACCCCTCCACTTT. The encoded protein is CASRTPGTGDSPLHF.

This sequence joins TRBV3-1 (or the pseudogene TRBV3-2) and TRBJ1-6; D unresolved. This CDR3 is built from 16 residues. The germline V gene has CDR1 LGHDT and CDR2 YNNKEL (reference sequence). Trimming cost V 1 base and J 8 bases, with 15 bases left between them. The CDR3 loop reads CASSQVSPNGDSPLHF. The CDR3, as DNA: TGTGCCAGCAGCCAAGTCTCACCCAACGGGGATTCACCCCTCCACTTT.

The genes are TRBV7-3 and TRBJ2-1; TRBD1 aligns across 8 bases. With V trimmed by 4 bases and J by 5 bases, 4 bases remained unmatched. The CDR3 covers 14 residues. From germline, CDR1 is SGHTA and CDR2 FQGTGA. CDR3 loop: CASSSGQGNNEQFF. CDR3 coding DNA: TGTGCCAGCAGCTCAGGACAGGGTAACAATGAGCAGTTCTTC. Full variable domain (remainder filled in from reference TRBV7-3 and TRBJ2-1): GAGVSQTPSNKVTEKGKYVELRCDPISGHTALYWYRQSLGQGPEFLIYFQGTGAADDSGLPNDRFFAVRPEGSVSTLKIQRTERGDSAVYLCASSSGQGNNEQFFGPGTRLTVL.

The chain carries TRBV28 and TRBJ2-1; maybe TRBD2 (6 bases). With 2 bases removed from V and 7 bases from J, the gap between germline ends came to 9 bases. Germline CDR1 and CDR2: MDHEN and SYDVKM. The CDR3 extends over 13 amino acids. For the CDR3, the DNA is TGTGCCAGCAGTTTAGATGGGGGGAATGAGCAGTTCTTC. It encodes CASSLDGGNEQFF. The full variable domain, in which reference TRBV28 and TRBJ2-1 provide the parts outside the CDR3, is DVKVTQSSRYLVKRTGEKVFLECVQDMDHENMFWYRQDPGLGLRLIYFSYDVKMKEKGDIPEGYSVSREKKERFSLILESASTNQTSMYLCASSLDGGNEQFFGPGTRLTVL.

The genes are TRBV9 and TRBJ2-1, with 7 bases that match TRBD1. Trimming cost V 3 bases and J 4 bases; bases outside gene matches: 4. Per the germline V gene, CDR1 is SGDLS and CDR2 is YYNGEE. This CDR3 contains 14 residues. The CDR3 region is CASSAGQSYNEQFF. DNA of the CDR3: TGTGCCAGCAGCGCGGGACAGAGTTACAATGAGCAGTTCTTC.

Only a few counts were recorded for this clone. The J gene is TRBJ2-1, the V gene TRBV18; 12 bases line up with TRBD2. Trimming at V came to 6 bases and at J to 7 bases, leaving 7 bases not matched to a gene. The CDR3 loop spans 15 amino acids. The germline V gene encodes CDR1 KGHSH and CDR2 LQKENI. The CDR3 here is CASSQTSGRGNEQFF. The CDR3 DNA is TGTGCCAGCTCTCAGACTAGCGGGAGAGGAAATGAGCAGTTCTTC.

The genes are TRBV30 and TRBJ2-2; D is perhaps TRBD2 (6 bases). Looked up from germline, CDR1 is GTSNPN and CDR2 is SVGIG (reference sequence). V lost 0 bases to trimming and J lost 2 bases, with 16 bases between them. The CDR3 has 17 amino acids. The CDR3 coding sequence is TGTGCCTGGAGTGTATTCGGTCGGCGGGACAACACCGGGGAGCTGTTTTTT. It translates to CAWSVFGRRDNTGELFF.

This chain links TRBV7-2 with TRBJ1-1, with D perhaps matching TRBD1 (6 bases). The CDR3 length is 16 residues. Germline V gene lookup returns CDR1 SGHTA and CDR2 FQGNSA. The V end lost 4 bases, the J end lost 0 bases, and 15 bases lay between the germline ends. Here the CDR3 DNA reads TGTGCCAGCAGCTCCTTGGGGGGGCCGATGAACACTGAAGCTTTCTTT. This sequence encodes CASSSLGGPMNTEAFF.